These 29 T cell receptor beta chains were all obtained from the same sample, sequenced in a study of monozygotic twins with inflammatory bowel disease. Each CDR3 protein gets one entry in TCRdb, which reprocessed the 5' RACE reads and gives no DNA. The sample's table shows 400,000 to 500,000 distinct CDR3 sequences. Source material: blood. These receptor sequences come from a human donor with ulcerative colitis or Crohn's disease, or a healthy co-twin of an affected twin (not recorded which).

This chain uses TRBV2 with TRBJ1-5; checking the TCRdb D call of TRBD1 is not possible without DNA. CDR1 and CDR2 (germline): SNHLY, FYNNEI. The CDR3 length is 14 residues. CDR3 in amino acids: CASSNQGGHQPQHF.

This chain joins TRBV3-1 and TRBJ1-6; TCRdb indicates TRBD1, and absent DNA this call remains unverified. There are 19 residues in the CDR3. From germline, CDR1 is LGHDT and CDR2 YNNKEL (reference sequence). The CDR3 reads CASRPYRASGGVYNSPLHF. Together with reference TRBV3-1 and TRBJ1-6, the CDR3 gives the full variable domain: DTAVSQTPKYLVTQMGNDKSIKCEQNLGHDTMYWYKQDSKKFLKIMFSYNNKELIINETVPNRFSPKSPDKAHLNLHINSLELGDSAVYFCASRPYRASGGVYNSPLHFGNGTRLTVT.

The gene calls are TRBV6-8 and TRBJ1-5. This CDR3 has 15 amino acids. CDR1 is MNHGY and CDR2 is SAAAGT in the germline V gene. The chain's CDR3 is CASSYGIGGNQPQHF.

The V and J genes are TRBV20-1 and TRBJ2-7; TCRdb designates TRBD1, a call that cannot be tested without DNA. CDR3 length: 14 amino acids. Germline V lookup: CDR1 DFQATT, CDR2 SNEGSKA (reference sequence). The CDR3 protein is CSGVGGPSSYEQYF.

The chain carries TRBV3-1 and TRBJ2-2; the D gene TCRdb calls, TRBD2, cannot be checked with no DNA. The germline V gene encodes CDR1 LGHDT and CDR2 YNNKEL (reference sequence). The CDR3 sequence is 16 residues long. The CDR3 sequence: CASSSGLAGRPGELFF.

The chain links TRBV29-1 to TRBJ1-2; checking the TCRdb D call of TRBD1 is not possible without DNA. This CDR3 comprises 13 residues. The germline CDR1 and CDR2 sequences are SQVTM and ANQGSEA. The CDR3 region is CSVEEMGVNGYTF.

J is TRBJ2-3 and V is TRBV7-8. There are 16 residues in the CDR3. In germline, CDR1 is SGHVS, CDR2 FQNEAQ. The CDR3: CASSLYLTLITDTQYF.

This chain joins TRBV19 and TRBJ2-7; TCRdb reports TRBD2, a call that lacks DNA to check it against. Germline V gene lookup returns CDR1 LNHDA and CDR2 SQIVND (reference sequence). The CDR3 totals 14 residues. The CDR3 reads CASSRDPRGFEQYF. Complete variable domain (other parts from reference TRBV19 and TRBJ2-7): DGGITQSPKYLFRKEGQNVTLSCEQNLNHDAMYWYRQDPGQGLRLIYYSQIVNDFQKGDIAEGYSVSREKKESFPLTVTSAQKNPTAFYLCASSRDPRGFEQYFGPGTRLTVT.

The chain couples TRBV2 to TRBJ2-3; TCRdb proposes TRBD2, but this gene call is untestable without DNA. The germline V gene encodes CDR1 SNHLY and CDR2 FYNNEI. The CDR3 length is 15 residues. CDR3 residues: CASRVAGGPVDTQYF.

The CDR3: CASRRWASGRAWSYNEQFF. This rearrangement joins TRBV6-2 or TRBV6-3 to TRBJ2-1; TCRdb's D call, TRBD2, is unchecked because there is no DNA. Germline CDR1 and CDR2: MNHEY and SVGEGT. CDR3 length equals 19 residues.

V gene TRBV25-1 combines with J gene TRBJ2-7; the TRBD1 assignment by TCRdb is unverifiable without DNA. Germline-derived CDR1 and CDR2 are MGHDK and SYGVNS. This CDR3 spans 14 amino acids. The CDR3 is CASGGTGGIYEQYF.

The CDR3: CASNRGSSGNTIYF. The chain uses TRBV12-3 or TRBV12-4 and TRBJ1-3. This CDR3 contains 14 residues.

V gene TRBV12-3 or TRBV12-4 combines with J gene TRBJ1-1; absent DNA, TCRdb's TRBD1 call cannot be checked. The CDR3 covers 14 residues. CDR3 amino acids: CASKRRQGGTEAFF.

The V gene is TRBV2, the J gene TRBJ2-1; TCRdb's assignment of TRBD2 cannot be checked, as there is no DNA. CDR1 and CDR2 (germline): SNHLY, FYNNEI. The CDR3 extends over 13 amino acids. Here the CDR3 reads CASRLAANNEQFF.

J is TRBJ1-2 and V is TRBV6-6; the TCRdb call, TRBD1, lacks DNA for checking. The CDR3 is made up of 12 amino acids. In germline, CDR1 is MNHNY, CDR2 SVGAGI (reference sequence). CDR3 loop: CASGGHISGYTF.

The V call is TRBV5-1, the J call TRBJ1-1. The CDR3 runs to 16 residues. Germline loops: CDR1 SGHRS, CDR2 YFSETQ. The CDR3 reads CASSLAIRGLGTEAFF.

The V gene is TRBV28, the J gene TRBJ2-5; with no DNA, the TCRdb D assignment of TRBD1 cannot be verified. There are 15 residues in the CDR3. Germline V gene lookup returns CDR1 MDHEN and CDR2 SYDVKM. This chain's CDR3 is CASSFLRDNRETQYF.

V gene TRBV6-5 combines with J gene TRBJ2-6; the TCRdb call, TRBD1, lacks DNA for checking. Germline values: CDR1 MNHEY, CDR2 SVGAGI. The CDR3 spans 16 residues. The CDR3 here is CASSYSGTGIANVLTF.

The rearrangement joins TRBV3-1 to TRBJ2-7; without DNA, the TCRdb call of TRBD2 cannot be checked. This CDR3 has 15 residues. The germline CDR1 and CDR2 sequences are LGHDT and YNNKEL (reference sequence). This chain's CDR3 is CASSHTGPNANEQYF.

V gene TRBV12-3 or TRBV12-4 combines with J gene TRBJ1-1; TCRdb picks TRBD1, but there is no DNA to check that call. The CDR3 runs to 14 residues. CDR3 in amino acids: CASRHDSQNTEAFF.

The chain combines TRBV5-1 with TRBJ2-1; no DNA is available, so the TRBD1 call from TCRdb remains unchecked. Germline CDR1 SGHRS, CDR2 YFSETQ. The CDR3 sequence is 15 residues long. CDR3: CASSYTTTPGNEQFF.

The CDR3 sequence is CSVVGGNTDTQYF. The rearrangement joins TRBV29-1 to TRBJ2-3; TCRdb names TRBD1, which stays unverified in the absence of DNA. The CDR3 sequence is 13 residues long. Looked up from germline, CDR1 is SQVTM and CDR2 is ANQGSEA.

The rearrangement links TRBV12-3 or TRBV12-4 to TRBJ1-2; TCRdb names TRBD1, which stays unverified in the absence of DNA. The CDR3 has 14 residues. The CDR3 reads CASSPPGVHYGYTF.

CDR3 sequence reads: CATSVGGGSYEQYF. The chain is built from TRBV15 and TRBJ2-7; the TCRdb call, TRBD2, lacks DNA for checking. This CDR3 has 14 residues. CDR1 and CDR2 from the germline V gene are LNHNV and YYDKDF (reference sequence).

The rearrangement uses TRBV20-1 and TRBJ1-4; the D call of TRBD1 rests on TCRdb alone, since no DNA is present to check it. CDR3 length equals 15 residues. Germline V lookup: CDR1 DFQATT, CDR2 SNEGSKA (reference sequence). The chain's CDR3 is CSARERGDVGKKLFF.

The chain employs TRBV7-6 and TRBJ2-3; TCRdb's assignment of TRBD2 cannot be checked, as there is no DNA. The CDR3 runs to 16 residues. Germline V gene data show CDR1 as SGHVS and CDR2 as FNYEAQ. CDR3 residues: CASSLDTSGAADTQYF.

The chain is built from TRBV6-6 and TRBJ1-5; TCRdb names TRBD1, which stays unverified in the absence of DNA. The germline gives CDR1 MNHNY, CDR2 SVGAGI (reference sequence). This CDR3 is built from 12 residues. The CDR3 loop is CASTDTLEPQHF.

V usage is TRBV2 and J usage is TRBJ1-6; the D call from TCRdb, TRBD1, cannot be confirmed without DNA. Germline CDR1 is SNHLY and CDR2 is FYNNEI. There are 16 residues in the CDR3. The CDR3 loop is CASSSPRTVASRPLHF.

CDR3: CSASLTSGRGEQYF. The chain carries TRBV20-1 and TRBJ2-7; without DNA, the TCRdb call of TRBD2 cannot be checked. The germline gives CDR1 DFQATT, CDR2 SNEGSKA (reference sequence). The CDR3 contains 14 residues.